This TCR beta chain was retrieved from a study of pediatric ulcerative colitis. One to two pinch biopsies were taken from the rectum during colonoscopy. V trimming: 5 bases; J trimming: 10 bases; junction bases outside the gene matches: 11. The CDR3 totals 15 residues. Germline CDR1 is SGHTA and CDR2 is FQGNSA. Study-wide results and caveats: Acute severe colitis showed lower rectal diversity from clonal expansions. A couple of rectal CDR3 clonotypes occurred in all ulcerative colitis patients.

Produced via immunoSEQ multiplex PCR; TCRdb's table is partial and in-frame only. The sample consists of tens of thousands of clones, 78% of them appearing once. As to this clone: Its antigen is unidentified.

The chain uses TRBV7-2 and TRBJ1-6, with TRBD1 matching over 7 bases. The sequence was obtained from a girl between 5 and 17 years old with moderate ulcerative colitis. Sequencing was carried out using gut tissue. This chain's CDR3 is CASSRGQALFSPLHF. CDR3 coding DNA: TGTGCCAGCAGCCGTGGACAGGCTCTGTTCTCACCCCTCCACTTT.